The rows below give T cell receptor beta chains drawn from one sample of a study of shared clonotypes between healthy human individuals. Sequencing was performed with immunoSEQ multiplex PCR; in TCRdb, only in-frame clones are kept and a portion is missing. The sample holds about 2.2 million clones, around 93% seen once. The sequenced material came from naive CD8+ T cells from PBMCs. All receptors derive from a man in his late teens or twenties in good health. Some clones in this sample may be carry-over from other donors' samples. Each CDR3 is given with its conserved first and last residue. A D gene is named only where the DNA matches it firmly. Only some rows state a clone size, as once, few, many or a class for expanded clones.

TRBV18	14	NA	TRBJ2-1	NA	TGTGCCAGCTCACCTGAGCGGAGCTACAATGAGCAGTTCTTC	CASSPERSYNEQFF
TRBV2	13	NA	TRBJ1-4	NA	TGTGCCAGCGCGGGCGACCTGGGTGAAAAACTGTTTTTT	CASAGDLGEKLFF
TRBV28	16	NA	TRBJ2-7	TRBD2	TGTGCCAGCAGTTTACCCCCCCCTAGCGGGACGTACGAGCAGTACTTC	CASSLPPPSGTYEQYF
TRBV14	15	NA	TRBJ2-7	NA	TGTGCCAGCAGCCAACTACCTCGGACCTCCTACGAGCAGTACTTC	CASSQLPRTSYEQYF
TRBV27	16	NA	TRBJ2-1	TRBD1	TGTGCCAGCAGTTTATCGGTGACAGGGGGGGTCAATGAGCAGTTCTTC	CASSLSVTGGVNEQFF
TRBV2	13	NA	TRBJ2-5	NA	TGTGCCAGCAGTGAATCCCAAAGGGAGACCCAGTACTTC	CASSESQRETQYF
TRBV30	12	once	TRBJ1-3	NA	TGTGCCTGGGAGCCTGGCGGAAACACCATATATTTT	CAWEPGGNTIYF
TRBV6-1	14	NA	TRBJ2-7	TRBD2	TGTGCCAGCAGTGGGACTAGCGGCTCCTACGAGCAGTACTTC	CASSGTSGSYEQYF
TRBV28	13	NA	TRBJ1-1	NA	TGTGCCAGCAGTTCCGGACCTTACACTGAAGCTTTCTTT	CASSSGPYTEAFF
TRBV21-1	11	NA	TRBJ2-1	NA	TGTGCCACCCCCGGGGACAATGAGCAGTTCTTC	CATPGDNEQFF
TRBV4-2	19	NA	TRBJ2-7	TRBD2	TGTGCCAGCAGCCAACAAAAATGGACTAGCGGGACGGGTACCTACGAGCAGTACTTC	CASSQQKWTSGTGTYEQYF
TRBV2	14	NA	TRBJ2-3	NA	TGTGCCAGCAGTGCGGGCCCCATGGCAGATACGCAGTATTTT	CASSAGPMADTQYF
TRBV2	14	NA	TRBJ2-2	TRBD2	TGTGCCACTCTAGCGGGAGTGTCCACCGGGGAGCTGTTTTTT	CATLAGVSTGELFF
TRBV29-1	11	NA	TRBJ1-3	NA	TGCAGCGTGCAAGGGGGAAACACCATATATTTT	CSVQGGNTIYF
TRBV6-1	14	NA	TRBJ2-7	TRBD2	TGTGCCAGCGAGGGACTAGCGGATTCCTACGAGCAGTACTTC	CASEGLADSYEQYF
TRBV11-3	15	NA	TRBJ2-3	NA	TGTGCCAGCAGCTCGCCGTTTTCTACAGGGGATACGCAGTATTTT	CASSSPFSTGDTQYF
TRBV9	15	NA	TRBJ2-7	TRBD2	TGTGCCAGCAGCGCCTCCGGGACTAGCGGTTACGAGCAGTACTTC	CASSASGTSGYEQYF